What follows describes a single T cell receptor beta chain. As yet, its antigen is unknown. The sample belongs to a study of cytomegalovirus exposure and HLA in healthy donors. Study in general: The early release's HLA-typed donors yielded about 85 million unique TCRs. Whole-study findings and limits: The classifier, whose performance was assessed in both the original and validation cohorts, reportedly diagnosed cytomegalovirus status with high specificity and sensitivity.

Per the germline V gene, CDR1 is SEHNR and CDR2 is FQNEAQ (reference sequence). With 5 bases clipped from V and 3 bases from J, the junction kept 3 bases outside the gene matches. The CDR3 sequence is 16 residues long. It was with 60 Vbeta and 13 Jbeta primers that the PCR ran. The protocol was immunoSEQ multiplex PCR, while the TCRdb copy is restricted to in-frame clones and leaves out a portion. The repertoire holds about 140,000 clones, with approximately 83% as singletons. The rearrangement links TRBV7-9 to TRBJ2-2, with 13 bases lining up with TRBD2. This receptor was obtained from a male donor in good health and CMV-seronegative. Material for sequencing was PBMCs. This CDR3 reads CASSQTSGRDTGELFF. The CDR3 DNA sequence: TGTGCCAGCAGCCAAACTAGCGGGAGGGACACCGGGGAGCTGTTTTTT.